The 24 T cell receptor beta chains below were found in one sample sequenced in a study of radiation and T cells in renal cell carcinoma. The time point here: blood 4 weeks post-SBRT, at nephrectomy. Described treatment: 15 Gy SBRT to primary tumor, nephrectomy 4 weeks later. Data came from immunoSEQ multiplex PCR; TCRdb stores just in-frame clones and leaves some out. The sample includes tens of thousands of clones, 83% seen only once; the top ten take 2.4%. The sequenced sample was blood, obtained from a patient whose treatment included radiotherapy and nephrectomy. Receptors originate from a woman in her fifties or sixties with renal cell carcinoma.

The genes are TRBV30 and TRBJ2-7, with D hard to call. The CDR3 totals 12 residues. Germline V gives CDR1 GTSNPN, CDR2 SVGIG (reference sequence). V gave up 5 bases and J gave up 6 bases, with 14 bases separating them. The CDR3 DNA reads as TGTGCCTGGCGGCTCACATCGGGCGAGCAGTACTTC. This codes for CAWRLTSGEQYF.

V usage is TRBV5-1 and J usage is TRBJ2-5, with D hard to call. Trimming took 7 bases from V and 0 from J, leaving 10 bases between them. The CDR3 is 13 amino acids. Germline V gene lookup returns CDR1 SGHRS and CDR2 YFSETQ. For the CDR3, the DNA is TGCGCCAGCCCCCGGCCCAACCAAGAGACCCAGTACTTC. Translated, it gives CASPRPNQETQYF.

This chain connects TRBV2 to TRBJ2-5; TRBD2 agrees at 12 bases. The CDR3 has 16 amino acids. The J segment lost 4 bases and the V segment lost 8 bases, leaving 11 bases of the junction unmatched. CDR1 and CDR2 from the germline V gene are SNHLY and FYNNEI. The CDR3 nucleotides read TGTGCCAGCTCGGCCGTTCTAGCGGGGGGGCGAGAGACCCAGTACTTC. It is translated as CASSAVLAGGRETQYF.

The rearrangement links TRBV29-1 to TRBJ2-7, with 7 bases lining up with TRBD1. Germline assignment: CDR1 SQVTM and CDR2 ANQGSEA. V shed 5 bases, J shed 2 bases, and the junction held 9 bases outside the gene matches. CDR3 length: 14 amino acids. CDR3 coding DNA: TGCAGCGTTTCAGTTACAGGGGACGCCTACGAGCAGTACTTC. Encoded protein: CSVSVTGDAYEQYF.

Here the CDR3 reads CASSQGDGPYEQYF. The DNA of the CDR3 is TGTGCCAGCAGCCAAGGGGACGGTCCCTACGAGCAGTACTTC. This chain uses TRBV5-6 with TRBJ2-7; D may correspond to TRBD1 or TRBD2 (5 bases each). In germline, CDR1 is SGHDT, CDR2 YYEEEE. Trimming stripped 4 bases from V and 2 bases from J, with 13 bases between. The CDR3 has 14 residues.

The rearrangement links TRBV7-6 to TRBJ1-2, with D perhaps TRBD1 (5 bases). V lost 1 base, J lost 1 base, and 7 bases lay in between. In germline, CDR1 is SGHVS, CDR2 FNYEAQ. This CDR3 spans 14 amino acids. The DNA of the CDR3 is TGTGCCAGCAGCTTAGGGGGGGTTAACTATGGCTACACCTTC. Amino acid sequence: CASSLGGVNYGYTF.

This sequence joins TRBV5-6 and TRBJ1-2; D remains unclear. The ends were cut back, 0 bases at V and 0 bases at J, with 6 bases in the middle. The CDR3 is made up of 14 amino acids. CDR1 and CDR2 (germline): SGHDT, YYEEEE. Here the CDR3 DNA reads TGTGCCAGCAGCTTGGGGGTAGCTAACTATGGCTACACCTTC. This translates into CASSLGVANYGYTF.

The chain recombines TRBV30 with TRBJ2-6; 7 bases fit TRBD1. Germline V gives CDR1 GTSNPN, CDR2 SVGIG (reference sequence). V was pared by 5 bases and J by 0 bases, with 10 bases of the junction left unmatched. The CDR3 extends over 17 amino acids. Written as DNA, the CDR3 is TGTGCCTGGGGACGGGGACAGCCTAACTCTGGGGCCAACGTCCTGACTTTC. Protein: CAWGRGQPNSGANVLTF.

The rearrangement joins TRBV7-3 to TRBJ1-1; maybe TRBD1 (5 bases). The CDR3 sequence is 13 residues long. Between the trimmed V and J ends, which lost 6 bases and 1 base, there was a span of 9 bases. CDR1 is SGHTA, CDR2 FQGTGA, per germline. The CDR3 DNA is TGTGCCAGCAGTACCACAGGGAACACTGAAGCTTTCTTT. Its translation: CASSTTGNTEAFF.

V gene TRBV11-3 combines with J gene TRBJ2-1, with TRBD1 identical over 9 bases. In germline, CDR1 is SGHNT, CDR2 YENEEA. With 1 base clipped from V and 3 bases from J, the junction kept 4 bases outside the gene matches. The CDR3 consists of 16 residues. DNA for the CDR3: TGTGCCAGCAGCTTAGCACAGGGGGCGTTCTACAATGAGCAGTTCTTC. Translation: CASSLAQGAFYNEQFF. The full variable domain, rest sourced from reference TRBV11-3 and TRBJ2-1, is EAGVVQSPRYKIIEKKQPVAFWCNPISGHNTLYWYLQNLGQGPELLIRYENEEAVDDSQLPKDRFSAERLKGVDSTLKIQPAELGDSAVYLCASSLAQGAFYNEQFFGPGTRLTVL.

The chain couples TRBV5-4 to TRBJ2-5; 7 nucleotides match TRBD2. The V gene end was trimmed by 0 bases and the J gene end by 5 bases; junction bases not matched to a gene: 4. The CDR3 covers 14 residues. CDR1 SGHNT and CDR2 YYREEE come from the germline V gene (reference sequence). CDR3 coding DNA: TGTGCCAGCAGCTTGGGGACTAGAGAGGAGACCCAGTACTTC. Its protein is CASSLGTREETQYF.

The chain employs TRBV30 and TRBJ1-5, with D uncertain. Germline V lookup: CDR1 GTSNPN, CDR2 SVGIG (reference sequence). The CDR3 runs to 15 residues. The V gene lost 2 bases and the J gene lost 0 bases, with 11 bases spanning the gap. CDR3 sequence: CAWSPTQSSNQPQHF. Here the CDR3 DNA reads TGTGCCTGGAGTCCAACGCAATCTAGCAATCAGCCCCAGCATTTT.

The chain links TRBV7-6 to TRBJ2-5; no definite D call. In germline, CDR1 is SGHVS, CDR2 FNYEAQ. The CDR3 runs 11 residues. Deletions cut 4 bases from V and 2 bases from J, with 2 bases between. CDR3 sequence: CASSSQETQYF. The CDR3 DNA reads as TGTGCCAGCAGCTCTCAAGAGACCCAGTACTTC.

Note on this clone: The same CDR3 is also encoded by other DNA sequences in this sample. The chain couples TRBV6-5 to TRBJ2-5; D call uncertain. The V end was cut by 0 bases, the J end by 4 bases, with 6 bases between. Germline V lookup: CDR1 MNHEY, CDR2 SVGAGI. CDR3 length: 13 amino acids. The CDR3 nucleotides are TGTGCCAGCAGTTACTCAACGAGAGAGACCCAGTACTTC. Translation: CASSYSTRETQYF.

The chain joins TRBV28 to TRBJ2-7, with D maybe TRBD1 (6 bases). Deletions cut 8 bases from V and 5 bases from J, with 25 bases between. This CDR3 is 16 amino acids long. Germline CDR1 reads MDHEN; CDR2 reads SYDVKM. This chain's CDR3 is CASLTGTLGTKNEQYF. The CDR3 DNA is TGTGCCAGCCTTACCGGGACACTCGGTACGAAGAACGAGCAGTACTTC.

This chain connects TRBV6-1 to TRBJ1-1, with D tentatively TRBD1 (6 bases). This CDR3 has 17 amino acids. Germline lookup yields CDR1 MNHNS and CDR2 SASEGT. Trimming cost V 1 base and J 1 base, with 16 bases left between them. This CDR3 reads CASSEGAVGTQNTEAFF. In DNA, the CDR3 is TGTGCCAGCAGTGAAGGGGCGGTGGGGACACAGAACACTGAAGCTTTCTTT.

This rearrangement joins TRBV19 to TRBJ2-2, with a weak D call TRBD2 (6 bases). Germline CDR1 reads LNHDA; CDR2 reads SQIVND (reference sequence). V was shortened by 4 bases and J by 0 bases, with 9 bases between the two germline ends. This CDR3 is built from 15 residues. The CDR3 region is CASSRRDANTGELFF. As DNA, the CDR3 is TGTGCCAGTAGTAGGCGGGACGCGAACACCGGGGAGCTGTTTTTT.

The CDR3 loop reads CASRGEPSPNQPQHF. CDR3 in DNA: TGTGCCAGTAGGGGGGAACCCTCTCCCAATCAGCCCCAGCATTTT. The rearrangement joins TRBV19 to TRBJ1-5; D may be TRBD1 (5 bases). The CDR3 contains 15 residues. V was pared by 6 bases and J by 3 bases, with 15 bases between. CDR1 and CDR2 from the germline V gene are LNHDA and SQIVND (reference sequence).

The rearrangement uses TRBV6-5 and TRBJ2-3; maybe TRBD2 (5 bases). Germline V gene sequence: CDR1 MNHEY, CDR2 SVGAGI. V was cut by 5 bases and J by 6 bases, with 9 bases left in between. There are 12 residues in the CDR3. The CDR3 DNA follows: TGTGCCAGCAGTGTGGGCGGGGATACGCAGTATTTT. Translating it yields CASSVGGDTQYF.

The V call is TRBV28, the J call TRBJ2-7, with D hard to call. The CDR3 runs to 13 residues. The germline V gene encodes CDR1 MDHEN and CDR2 SYDVKM. Deletions cut 4 bases from V and 7 bases from J, with 14 bases between. CDR3 nucleotides: TGTGCCAGCAGTTCCCGGGTCGGTGGGGAGCAGTACTTC. Translating it yields CASSSRVGGEQYF.

This clone was seen only once. The chain links TRBV7-9 to TRBJ2-7; TRBD1 matches 9 bases. The junction had 11 bases not matched to a gene; V was cut back by 5 bases and J by 3 bases. This CDR3 comprises 16 residues. Germline values: CDR1 SEHNR, CDR2 FQNEAQ (reference sequence). CDR3 region: CASSTWDREGIYEQYF. In nucleotides, the CDR3 is TGTGCCAGCAGCACCTGGGACAGGGAGGGTATCTACGAGCAGTACTTC.

This chain connects TRBV4-2 to TRBJ1-2; 7 bases fit TRBD1. V lost 0 bases to trimming and J lost 2 bases; unmatched junction nucleotides: 3. Germline V CDR1 and CDR2: LGHNA, YNFKEQ. The CDR3 is made up of 15 amino acids. The CDR3 coding sequence is TGTGCCAGCAGCCAAGATACGGGACAGAACTATGGCTACACCTTC. This translates into CASSQDTGQNYGYTF.

The chain couples TRBV7-9 to TRBJ2-3, with D unclear. The germline gives CDR1 SEHNR, CDR2 FQNEAQ (reference sequence). The CDR3 runs to 15 residues. The V gene lost 1 base and the J gene lost 6 bases, with 14 bases spanning the gap. The CDR3 DNA reads TGTGCCAGCAGCTTAGTAGGGAATGCGGTGGATACGCAGTATTTT. This codes for CASSLVGNAVDTQYF.

The chain couples TRBV10-3 to TRBJ1-6; 8 bases are shared with TRBD1. Losses at the gene ends were 4 bases for V and 7 bases for J; bases not matched to a gene: 6. The CDR3 runs to 15 residues. CDR1 is ENHRY, CDR2 SYGVKD, per germline. The CDR3 DNA reads TGTGCCATCAGTGGGGTCACAGGGGGGAATTCACCCCTCCACTTT. Translation gives CAISGVTGGNSPLHF.